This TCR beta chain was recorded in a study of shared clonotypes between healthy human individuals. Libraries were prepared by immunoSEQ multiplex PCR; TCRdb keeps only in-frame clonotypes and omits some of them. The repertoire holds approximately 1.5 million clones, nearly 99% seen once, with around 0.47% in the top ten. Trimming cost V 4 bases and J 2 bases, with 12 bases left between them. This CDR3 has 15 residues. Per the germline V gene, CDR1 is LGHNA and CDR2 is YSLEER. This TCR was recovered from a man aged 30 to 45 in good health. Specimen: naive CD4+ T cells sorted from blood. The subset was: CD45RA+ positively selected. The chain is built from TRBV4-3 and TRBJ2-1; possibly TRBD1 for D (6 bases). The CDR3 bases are TGCGCCAGCAGCCGACAGGCTCAGACCTACAATGAGCAGTTCTTC. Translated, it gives CASSRQAQTYNEQFF.